Listed below are T cell receptor beta chains from one sample, sequenced in a study of blood T cell repertoires in COVID-19. Libraries were prepared by immunoSEQ multiplex PCR; TCRdb keeps only in-frame clonotypes and omits some of them. The sample holds 200,000 to 250,000 clones, roughly 88% seen once. The sample comprised PBMCs or T cells enriched from blood (not recorded which). These receptors originate from a woman aged 25 to 45 who had been exposed to COVID-19. CDR3s include the opening cysteine and the closing phenylalanine or tryptophan. The D gene is left open where the match is weak.

d_call v_call cdr3_aa
TRBD1 TRBV2 CASSRTGGTEAFF
TRBD2 TRBV11-2 CASSPLAGGHTQYF
NA TRBV7-2 CASSLGGDRTDGYTF
TRBD1 TRBV12-3/TRBV12-4 CASNSRQGESYTF
NA TRBV19 CASQQGYAGELFF
TRBD2 TRBV10-3 CAISEWDPGTSGRVREQYF
TRBD1 TRBV6-5 CASRLRGADNSPLHF
TRBD2 TRBV9 CASSVGAGDEQYF
TRBD1 TRBV24-1 CATSDGDRGSGANVLTF
NA TRBV5-1 CASSLVWERADTQYF
NA TRBV28 CASTSPAGQNIQYF
NA TRBV7-3 CASSPVAGGGQETQYF
TRBD2 TRBV5-1 CASSSGRPYEQYF
TRBD1 TRBV24-1 CAIGTGGDYGYTF
TRBD2 TRBV5-4 CASSPGVASGREETQYF
TRBD2 TRBV9 CASSPPGGAGETQYF
TRBD2 TRBV13 CASSLGLGLAGNNEQFF
TRBD2 TRBV5-1 CASSFNPGLAVYEQYF
NA TRBV28 CASSRLFGQETQYF
NA TRBV19 CASSEVGTNQPQHF
TRBD2 TRBV27 CASSFSRLAGGSKNIQYF
NA TRBV2 CASSVFGGSTDTQYF